The rows below give T cell receptor beta chains drawn from one sample of a study of blood T cell repertoires in COVID-19. Libraries were prepared by immunoSEQ multiplex PCR; TCRdb keeps only in-frame clonotypes and omits some of them. Here the sample spans fewer than 250,000 clones, 70% to 85% being singletons. The sequenced sample consisted of peripheral blood. These receptors were collected from a woman aged 80 or over with acute or convalescent COVID-19. Each CDR3 is given with its conserved first and last residue. A D gene is named only where the DNA matches it firmly. Part of the rows lack a size; the others show once, few, many or a class for expanded clones.

D gene	clone size	J gene	V gene	CDR3 DNA	CDR3 protein
NA	NA	TRBJ1-2	TRBV18	TGTGCCAGCGGAAACAGGGAAGGCTACACCTTC	CASGNREGYTF
TRBD1	NA	TRBJ1-5	TRBV19	TGTGCCAGTAGTTGGGTGGACAGGGGGCATCAGCCCCAGCATTTT	CASSWVDRGHQPQHF
TRBD1	NA	TRBJ2-7	TRBV5-1	TGCGCCAGCAGCCTCGGACAGGGAACTGGCGAGCAGTACTTC	CASSLGQGTGEQYF
NA	few	TRBJ1-5	TRBV28	TGTGCCAGCAGTTTAAGCGGTTCCAATCAGCCCCAGCATTTT	CASSLSGSNQPQHF
TRBD1	NA	TRBJ1-6	TRBV7-6	TGTGCCAGCAGCTTAAGGGACAGTAATTCACCCCTCCACTTT	CASSLRDSNSPLHF
NA	NA	TRBJ2-3	TRBV28	TGTGCCAGCAGTCCATCGCCCGGGACTCCCGAGACTGACACAGATACGCAGTATTTT	CASSPSPGTPETDTDTQYF
NA	many	TRBJ1-5	TRBV12-3/TRBV12-4	TGTGCCAGCAGTTTAAGAGATCAGCCCCAGCATTTT	CASSLRDQPQHF
NA	NA	TRBJ2-7	TRBV5-1	TGCGCCAGCAGCTCGGCAACTAGCCGCTACGAGCAGTACTTC	CASSSATSRYEQYF
TRBD1	once	TRBJ1-1	TRBV5-1	TGCGCCAGCAGCTTGTTGGGAAAGGGACAGGGAAACACTGAAGCTTTCTTT	CASSLLGKGQGNTEAFF
NA	NA	TRBJ1-4	TRBV30	TGTGCCTGGAGTGTTTCTGGGGGCTATGAAAAACTGTTTTTT	CAWSVSGGYEKLFF
TRBD2	once	TRBJ2-1	TRBV19	TGTGCCAGTGGTAGCGGGAGGCTGAGTCATGAGCAGTTCTTC	CASGSGRLSHEQFF
TRBD1	NA	TRBJ2-2	TRBV10-3	TGTGCCATCAGTGAGCTGGTCAGGGGGCCTATGGACACCGGGGAGCTGTTTTTT	CAISELVRGPMDTGELFF
TRBD2	NA	TRBJ2-2	TRBV4-2	TGTGCCAGCAGCCAAGATGTGGGAGCGGGAGGCACCGGGGAGCTGTTTTTT	CASSQDVGAGGTGELFF
NA	NA	TRBJ1-5	TRBV7-2	TGTACCAGCAGCTTAGTTAAGGGGGGGGATCAGCCCCAGCATTTT	CTSSLVKGGDQPQHF
TRBD1	once	TRBJ1-1	TRBV6-5	TGTGCCAGCAGGCCTAACAGGGGGCAGAACACTGAAGCTTTCTTT	CASRPNRGQNTEAFF
TRBD2	NA	TRBJ2-2	TRBV7-2	TGTGCCAGCAGCCCTCCTCGCGGGGGGGTGAACACCGGGGAGCTGTTTTTT	CASSPPRGGVNTGELFF
TRBD1	NA	TRBJ1-2	TRBV3-1/TRBV3-2	TGTGCCAGCAGCCAAGGGGACAGCCCCTATGGCTACACCTTC	CASSQGDSPYGYTF
TRBD2	NA	TRBJ2-3	TRBV28	TGTGCCACCAACCTCGCCGGGACTAGCGGGGCCACAGATACGCAGTATTTT	CATNLAGTSGATDTQYF
NA	NA	TRBJ2-7	TRBV30	TGTGCCTGGAGTGTTATAAGGGGCGAGCAGTACTTC	CAWSVIRGEQYF
TRBD2	once	TRBJ2-3	TRBV6-5	TGTGCCAGCAGTTACGGCCTAGCGGGAGGCCCAGATACGCAGTATTTT	CASSYGLAGGPDTQYF
TRBD1	NA	TRBJ2-7	TRBV2	TGTGCCAGCAGGCAGGGGGCAGGCTCCTACGAGCAGTACTTC	CASRQGAGSYEQYF
TRBD2	few	TRBJ2-7	TRBV27	TGTGCCAGCAGTTTAGGAGGCATTGGCGGGAGTTACGAGCAGTACTTC	CASSLGGIGGSYEQYF
TRBD1	once	TRBJ2-5	TRBV7-2	TGTGCCAGCAGCCGCGACAGGGGAGGCGAGACCCAGTACTTC	CASSRDRGGETQYF
TRBD2	NA	TRBJ2-1	TRBV15	TGTGCCACCAGCAGAGCCTGGGGACTAGCGGGGGGGGCTGAGCAGTTCTTC	CATSRAWGLAGGAEQFF
NA	NA	TRBJ1-3	TRBV28	TGTGCCAGCAGTATACAGGGAGATATCTCTGGAAACACCATATATTTT	CASSIQGDISGNTIYF
TRBD1	NA	TRBJ2-7	TRBV5-1	TGCGCCAGCAGCCAACAGGGGACCGCTTACGAGCAGTACTTC	CASSQQGTAYEQYF
NA	NA	TRBJ2-5	TRBV5-6	TGTGCCAGCAGCTCCGGGACACAAGAGACCCAGTACTTC	CASSSGTQETQYF
NA	NA	TRBJ1-6	TRBV6-5	TGTGCCAGCAGTTACGCGCAGGGCCCAGCGACCCTCCACTTT	CASSYAQGPATLHF
NA	NA	TRBJ1-1	TRBV7-9	TGTGCCAGCAGCATACAGGGTTTTGGAGCTTTCTTT	CASSIQGFGAFF
NA	NA	TRBJ2-1	TRBV24-1	TGTGCCACCAGTCCTAGCGTTAGCAATGAGCAGTTCTTC	CATSPSVSNEQFF
TRBD1	NA	TRBJ2-5	TRBV7-2	TGTGCCAGCAGCGCCAGGGGGCGAGGAGAGACCCAGTACTTC	CASSARGRGETQYF
NA	few	TRBJ2-1	TRBV29-1	TGCAGCGTTCGGATTAGCGGAATGGTAGATGAGCAGTTCTTC	CSVRISGMVDEQFF
NA	few	TRBJ1-1	TRBV5-4	TGTGCCAGCAGCGGCCTGGCCACTGAAGCTTTCTTT	CASSGLATEAFF
NA	NA	TRBJ2-2	TRBV5-1	TGCGCCAGCAGCCCATTAGTAGTATCGGGGGAGCTGTTTTTT	CASSPLVVSGELFF
NA	NA	TRBJ2-3	TRBV5-1	TGCGCCAGCAGCTTGGCCCTAACTTCCACAGATACGCAGTATTTT	CASSLALTSTDTQYF
NA	NA	TRBJ2-1	TRBV2	TGTGCCAGCAGCAAGTCGAGAGGGCGGACCTCCTACAATGAGCAGTTCTTC	CASSKSRGRTSYNEQFF
TRBD2	NA	TRBJ2-7	TRBV10-3	TGTGCCATCAGTGAGGAAGCGGGAGGGGCCTACGAGCAGTACTTC	CAISEEAGGAYEQYF
NA	NA	TRBJ2-5	TRBV11-1	TGTGCCAGCACCCCAGGGGAGGGACGCGAGACCCAGTACTTC	CASTPGEGRETQYF
NA	NA	TRBJ2-6	TRBV9	TGTGCCAGCAGCGCCGAAAGCGGCGTCCTGACTTTC	CASSAESGVLTF
TRBD1	NA	TRBJ2-7	TRBV5-1	TGCGCCAGCAGGCTGACAGGGGCCTACGAGCAGTACTTC	CASRLTGAYEQYF
TRBD1	few	TRBJ2-7	TRBV6-2/TRBV6-3	TGTGCCAGCAGTTATAGGGCCAGGGGGACCTACGAGCAGTACTTC	CASSYRARGTYEQYF
TRBD1	NA	TRBJ2-7	TRBV7-8	TGTGCCAGCAGCAAAGGGGGCGACTCCTACGAGCAGTACTTC	CASSKGGDSYEQYF
TRBD2	NA	TRBJ2-5	TRBV10-3	TGTGCCATCAGGGGGACTAGCGACTGGGAGACCCAGTACTTC	CAIRGTSDWETQYF
TRBD2	NA	TRBJ2-3	TRBV18	TGTGCCAGCTCATTAGGACTAGCGGGGACCTCCGATACGCAGTATTTT	CASSLGLAGTSDTQYF
TRBD1	few	TRBJ1-2	TRBV4-3	TGCGCCAGCAGCCAAGATTTCGACAGGGGTTATGGCTACACCTTC	CASSQDFDRGYGYTF
TRBD1	NA	TRBJ2-5	TRBV15	TGTGCCACCAGCAGAGATAGGTCAGGGGGTGAAGAGACCCAGTACTTC	CATSRDRSGGEETQYF
TRBD1	NA	TRBJ1-3	TRBV7-9	TGTGCCAGCAGCCACAGGGGCTCTGGAAACACCATATATTTT	CASSHRGSGNTIYF
NA	NA	TRBJ1-6	TRBV3-1/TRBV3-2	TGTGCCAGCAGCCCCTCCCTGAGCTCCTATAATTCACCCCTCCACTTT	CASSPSLSSYNSPLHF
TRBD1	once	TRBJ2-7	TRBV3-1/TRBV3-2	TGTGCCGGAGGGACAGGCCAATCCTACGAGCAGTACTTC	CAGGTGQSYEQYF
TRBD1	once	TRBJ2-3	TRBV7-2	TGTGCCAGCAGCCCACGGGGGACAGGGGGTACAGATACGCAGTATTTT	CASSPRGTGGTDTQYF
NA	NA	TRBJ2-7	TRBV4-1	TGCGCCAGCAGCCAAGGGGGGCACGAGCAGTACTTC	CASSQGGHEQYF
TRBD1	NA	TRBJ2-2	TRBV19	TGTGCCAGTAGGAAGACAGGGGAAAAGACCGGGGAGCTGTTTTTT	CASRKTGEKTGELFF
TRBD1	once	TRBJ1-2	TRBV5-1	TGCGCCAGCAGCTTGGACAGGGGGCGGAACTATGGCTACACCTTC	CASSLDRGRNYGYTF
TRBD1	NA	TRBJ1-3	TRBV6-6	TGTGCCAGCAGTGGACAGGCGAGCTCTGGAAACACCATATATTTT	CASSGQASSGNTIYF
NA	few	TRBJ1-1	TRBV29-1	TGCAGCGTCCACCAAGCTCGGGGTGCCACTGAAGCTTTCTTT	CSVHQARGATEAFF
NA	many	TRBJ1-1	TRBV2	TGTGCCAGCAGCCACCTCAGACAGGTTATGAACACTGAAGCTTTCTTT	CASSHLRQVMNTEAFF
TRBD1	once	TRBJ1-3	TRBV7-6	TGTGCCAGCAGCTTAACGACAGGGGGACGGGCTGGAAACACCATATATTTT	CASSLTTGGRAGNTIYF
NA	NA	TRBJ1-5	TRBV19	TGTGCCAGTAGTATCACACCGGGGGTTAGCAATCAGCCCCAGCATTTT	CASSITPGVSNQPQHF
NA	NA	TRBJ2-1	TRBV4-2	TGTGCCAGCAGCCGATTGGAGGGCCCTTACAATGAGCAGTTCTTC	CASSRLEGPYNEQFF